Presented here are 17 T cell receptor beta chains from one specimen sequenced in a study of identical twins. TCRdb itself ran the 5' RACE reads through MiXCR, one entry per CDR3 protein. The repertoire holds about 890,000 distinct CDR3 sequences, with 9% to 15% as singletons. The sample was also reused in another study, on yellow fever vaccine responses in identical twins.

The material sequenced was PBMCs. These receptors were collected from a young woman in good health.

There are a few counts of this clonotype. The gene calls are TRBV4-1 and TRBJ2-2; tentatively, D is TRBD1 (5 bases). The CDR3 totals 16 residues. The V and J ends lost 2 bases and 0 bases respectively, with 10 bases between them. Germline values: CDR1 MGHRA, CDR2 YSYEKL. In DNA, the CDR3 is TGCGCCAGCAGCCAAAAGGGGCAGTCGAACACCGGGGAGCTGTTTTTT. It translates to CASSQKGQSNTGELFF.

The chain combines TRBV7-2 with TRBJ2-1; D tentatively reads TRBD1 or TRBD2 (5 bases each). Between the trimmed V and J ends, which lost 5 bases and 0 bases, there was a span of 14 bases. CDR1 SGHTA and CDR2 FQGNSA come from the germline V gene. This CDR3 contains 16 residues. The CDR3 DNA reads TGTGCCAGCAGCCAACGGGGCCAAAGCTCCTACAATGAGCAGTTCTTC. Protein sequence: CASSQRGQSSYNEQFF.

This clonotype was observed a handful of times. This chain links TRBV12-3 or TRBV12-4 with TRBJ2-2; 9 bases map to TRBD1. The CDR3 covers 15 residues. V lost 1 base and J lost 6; bases outside the gene matches: 3. The CDR3 is CASSLGGQGAGELFF. As DNA, the CDR3 is TGTGCCAGCAGTTTAGGGGGACAGGGCGCCGGGGAGCTGTTTTTT.

This clonotype was seen a handful of times. This chain links TRBV20-1 with TRBJ2-3, with 8 bases aligning to TRBD2. Germline values: CDR1 DFQATT, CDR2 SNEGSKA (reference sequence). The CDR3 is made up of 15 amino acids. J gave up 3 bases and V 0 bases, and 5 bases lay outside the gene matches. DNA for the CDR3: TGCAGTGCTAGAGATGGGCCGGGGGGGACAGATACGCAGTATTTT. As protein: CSARDGPGGTDTQYF.

The V call is TRBV24-1, the J call TRBJ2-1, with 7 bases matching TRBD1. V was pared by 2 bases and J by 4 bases, with 10 bases of the junction left unmatched. The CDR3 has 17 residues. Germline CDR1 KGHDR, CDR2 SFDVKD. This chain's CDR3 is CATSDSYRDSLYNEQFF. The CDR3 coding sequence is TGTGCCACCAGTGATTCGTACCGGGACAGCCTTTACAATGAGCAGTTCTTC.

The chain joins TRBV2 to TRBJ2-1; possibly TRBD1 or TRBD2 for D (5 bases each). V lost 7 bases and J 4 bases, leaving 14 bases between the germline ends. The CDR3 extends over 14 amino acids. Per the germline V gene, CDR1 is SNHLY and CDR2 is FYNNEI. As DNA, the CDR3 is TGTGCCAGCATCCCCGGGACGGCATACAATGAGCAGTTCTTC. This encodes CASIPGTAYNEQFF.

The gene calls are TRBV10-3 and TRBJ2-1, with D possibly called TRBD1 or TRBD2 (5 bases each). CDR1 ENHRY and CDR2 SYGVKD come from the germline V gene. The V end was cut by 6 bases, the J end by 10 bases, with 19 bases between. The CDR3 is made up of 14 amino acids. CDR3 amino acids: CAISWDQRGDEQFF. The CDR3 bases are TGTGCCATCAGCTGGGACCAACGAGGAGACGAGCAGTTCTTC.

This clonotype has only a few counts. The chain recombines TRBV6-2 or TRBV6-3 with TRBJ1-5; D remains ambiguous. This CDR3 region has 18 residues. Trimming stripped 6 bases from V and 0 bases from J, with 21 bases between. Germline CDR1 is MNHEY and CDR2 is SVGEGT. CDR3 sequence (DNA): TGTGCCAGCAGCACCGGAGTCACTACCACCTATAGCAATCAGCCCCAGCATTTT. Amino acid sequence: CASSTGVTTTYSNQPQHF.

This clonotype was found a few times. The chain has TRBV6-4 and TRBJ2-7; D may be TRBD2 (5 bases). Germline-derived CDR1 and CDR2 are MRHNA and SNTAGT. The CDR3 runs to 14 residues. V was shortened by 0 bases and J by 3 bases, with 9 bases between the two germline ends. The CDR3 DNA sequence: TGTGCCAGCAGTGACTCGAGTAGCGTCTACGAGCAGTACTTC. Translated: CASSDSSSVYEQYF.

In its sample, this clonotype was seen a few times. The chain joins TRBV3-1 to TRBJ2-1; D gene ambiguous. This CDR3 has 12 amino acids. Per the germline V gene, CDR1 is LGHDT and CDR2 is YNNKEL (reference sequence). Trimming shortened V by 3 bases and J by 9 bases, and 9 bases separated the two germline ends. This CDR3 reads CASSQSSGEQFF. The CDR3 DNA reads TGTGCCAGCAGCCAGAGCAGTGGTGAGCAGTTCTTC.

In nucleotides, the CDR3 is TGCGCCAGCAGCTTACACCAACAGGGGAATGAGCAGTTCTTC. Its protein product is CASSLHQQGNEQFF. This chain joins TRBV5-1 and TRBJ2-1; TRBD1 matches 7 bases. Germline CDR1 reads SGHRS; CDR2 reads YFSETQ. V lost 2 bases and J lost 7; bases outside the gene matches: 6. CDR3 length: 14 residues.

This clonotype was counted a few times. The J gene is TRBJ2-5, the V gene TRBV6-1; D uncertain. The CDR3 loop spans 15 amino acids. Germline CDR1 is MNHNS and CDR2 is SASEGT. Trimming left V 6 bases short and J 1 base short, with 15 bases between. DNA of the CDR3: TGTGCCAGCAGCCAACCTGTTGGGATCCAAGAGACCCAGTACTTC. It yields the protein CASSQPVGIQETQYF.

The V gene is TRBV12-3 or TRBV12-4, the J gene TRBJ2-2, with 10 bases that match TRBD2. The junction had 13 bases not matched to a gene; V was cut back by 6 bases and J by 0 bases. The CDR3 runs to 19 residues. CDR3 in DNA: TGTGCCAGCAGGCCAGGAAGAAGGGGACTAGCGTCGAACACCGGGGAGCTGTTTTTT. This translates into CASRPGRRGLASNTGELFF.

This clonotype has only a few counts. The chain is built from TRBV24-1 and TRBJ2-7; D tentatively reads TRBD1 or TRBD2 (5 bases each). V was shortened by 5 bases and J by 0 bases, with 16 bases between the two germline ends. CDR1 and CDR2 from the germline V gene are KGHDR and SFDVKD. The CDR3 sequence is 16 residues long. This CDR3 is CATSVGKGSVSYEQYF. Written as DNA, the CDR3 is TGTGCCACCAGTGTAGGAAAGGGGAGCGTCTCCTACGAGCAGTACTTC.

This clonotype has only a few counts. The chain is built from TRBV28 and TRBJ1-2; D remains unclear. V shed 6 bases and J shed 4 bases, with 15 bases lying between them. The CDR3 covers 14 residues. Germline V CDR1 and CDR2: MDHEN, SYDVKM. CDR3 in amino acids: CASSPTLDSYGYTF. In nucleotides, the CDR3 is TGTGCCAGCAGCCCCACCTTAGATAGCTATGGCTACACCTTC.

This clonotype was observed a few times. The chain employs TRBV5-1 and TRBJ1-2, with D uncertain. Between the trimmed V and J ends, which lost 1 base and 5 bases, there was a span of 15 bases. The germline V gene encodes CDR1 SGHRS and CDR2 YFSETQ. The CDR3 totals 15 residues. DNA of the CDR3: TGCGCCAGCAGCTTGTCGGATTCGGCTAGGTATGGCTACACCTTC. Its protein is CASSLSDSARYGYTF.

This clonotype was seen a few times. This chain links TRBV11-1 with TRBJ2-2; 13 positions match TRBD2. From germline, CDR1 is SGHAT and CDR2 FQDESV (reference sequence). The length of the CDR3 is 20 residues. The trim removed 4 bases at V and 4 bases at J, leaving 15 bases unmatched. CDR3 region: CASSSASGLAGPRVTGELFF. CDR3 nucleotides: TGTGCCAGCAGCTCCGCCTCGGGACTAGCGGGGCCTAGGGTCACCGGGGAGCTGTTTTTT.